These T cell receptor beta chains were read from a single sample in a study of T cell responses to AZD1222 COVID-19 vaccine. Assay used: immunoSEQ multiplex PCR; TCRdb lists only in-frame clones, some missing. Altogether 150,000 to 200,000 clones are present, more than 75% being singletons, with the ten largest covering about 25%. The sample consisted of peripheral blood, taken 28 days after the second AZD1222 dose. Every receptor here comes from an adult who received the AZD1222 COVID-19 vaccine. Both conserved end residues are part of each CDR3. A D gene is named only where the DNA matches it firmly. Only some rows state a clone size, as once, few, many or a class for expanded clones.

V gene,D gene,clone size,J gene,CDR3 protein,CDR3 DNA
TRBV6-5,-,once,TRBJ1-5,CASSYSGSRQPQHF,TGTGCCAGCAGTTACTCCGGGTCTCGTCAGCCCCAGCATTTT
TRBV6-5,TRBD1,-,TRBJ2-7,CASRQGVGVEQYF,TGTGCCAGCAGACAGGGGGTAGGCGTCGAGCAGTACTTC
TRBV11-2,TRBD2,-,TRBJ2-2,CASSLYPSQRGTGELFF,TGTGCCAGCAGCTTATACCCCAGCCAGCGGGGCACCGGGGAGCTGTTTTTT
TRBV15,TRBD1,-,TRBJ2-5,CATSRDRGKQETQYF,TGTGCCACCAGCAGGGACAGGGGGAAACAAGAGACCCAGTACTTC
TRBV21-1,-,-,TRBJ2-7,CASSLQQGPRGIAGSYYEQYF,TGTGCCAGCAGCCTTCAACAGGGTCCAAGGGGGATAGCGGGATCTTACTACGAGCAGTACTTC
TRBV28,-,-,TRBJ2-2,CASSLPLAGGAGELFF,TGTGCCAGCAGTCTGCCCTTAGCCGGAGGGGCCGGGGAGCTGTTTTTT
TRBV28,TRBD2,-,TRBJ2-5,CASRFAGVNQETQYF,TGTGCCAGCCGGTTTGCGGGAGTTAATCAAGAGACCCAGTACTTC
TRBV28,-,-,TRBJ2-1,CASSLGRVNEQFF,TGTGCCAGCAGTTTAGGCAGGGTCAATGAGCAGTTCTTC
TRBV19,-,-,TRBJ2-5,CASSIGMQAWDQYF,TGTGCCAGTAGTATAGGGATGCAGGCTTGGGACCAGTACTTC
TRBV15,TRBD1,-,TRBJ2-1,CATSHPGTVNYNEQFF,TGTGCCACCAGCCACCCCGGGACAGTGAATTACAATGAGCAGTTCTTC
TRBV7-2,-,few,TRBJ1-2,CASSPPGLPNGYTF,TGTGCCAGCAGCCCCCCGGGCCTCCCAAATGGCTACACCTTC
TRBV28,-,-,TRBJ2-7,CASSRVSYEQYF,TGTGCCAGCAGCAGGGTCTCCTACGAGCAGTACTTC
TRBV5-1,TRBD1,few,TRBJ1-4,CASSLQGAVGEKLFF,TGCGCCAGCAGCTTACAGGGGGCGGTTGGTGAAAAACTGTTTTTT
TRBV5-4,TRBD1,few,TRBJ2-2,CASSARTGGTGELFF,TGTGCCAGCAGCGCAAGGACAGGGGGCACCGGGGAGCTGTTTTTT
TRBV24-1,-,-,TRBJ2-1,CATSDSPNEQFF,TGTGCCACCAGTGATTCTCCCAATGAGCAGTTCTTC
TRBV10-3,-,-,TRBJ2-3,CAISEGGTSTDTQYF,TGTGCCATCAGTGAAGGAGGGACTAGCACAGATACGCAGTATTTT
TRBV28,-,-,TRBJ1-3,CASSSGGPSGNTIYF,TGTGCCAGCAGTTCGGGAGGCCCCTCTGGAAACACCATATATTTT
TRBV7-9,-,-,TRBJ2-5,CASSANRGGETQYF,TGTGCCAGCAGCGCGAACAGGGGGGGAGAGACCCAGTACTTC
TRBV3-1/TRBV3-2,-,-,TRBJ1-2,CASSQVGGADGYTF,TGTGCCAGCAGCCAAGTTGGGGGGGCGGATGGCTACACCTTC
TRBV10-3,-,-,TRBJ1-4,CATKTGANEKLFF,TGTGCCACAAAGACAGGCGCCAATGAAAAACTGTTTTTT
TRBV9,TRBD2,-,TRBJ2-1,CASSVYPVAGDNEQFF,TGTGCCAGCAGCGTATACCCCGTAGCGGGAGACAATGAGCAGTTCTTC
TRBV9,TRBD2,once,TRBJ2-7,CASKCPTRLAGEQYF,TGTGCCAGCAAGTGCCCGACCAGACTAGCGGGGGAGCAGTACTTC
TRBV30,-,-,TRBJ2-1,CAWCKPSREQFF,TGTGCCTGGTGTAAACCCTCCAGGGAGCAGTTCTTC
TRBV4-3,TRBD2,-,TRBJ2-5,CASSKGLLAGVRERYQTQYF,TGCGCCAGCAGCAAAGGTCTACTAGCGGGAGTAAGGGAACGTTATCAGACCCAGTACTTC
TRBV7-2,TRBD2,-,TRBJ2-7,CASSWVLAGANEQYF,TGTGCCAGCAGCTGGGTACTAGCGGGAGCAAACGAGCAGTACTTC
TRBV6-5,-,-,TRBJ1-3,CASHGTGRGNTIYF,TGTGCCAGTCACGGTACGGGGAGGGGAAACACCATATATTTT
TRBV29-1,TRBD1,-,TRBJ1-4,CSVERGQKLFF,TGCAGCGTCGAAAGGGGGCAAAAACTGTTTTTT
TRBV5-1,TRBD1,-,TRBJ2-7,CASSAGGTGFYEQYF,TGCGCCAGCTCCGCCGGCGGGACAGGGTTCTACGAGCAGTACTTC
TRBV7-2,-,-,TRBJ1-6,CASSLFISIVPLHF,TGTGCCAGCAGCTTATTCATATCGATCGTCCCCCTCCACTTT
TRBV27,-,-,TRBJ2-1,CASSLGPGEGNEQFF,TGTGCCAGCAGTTTAGGTCCGGGGGAAGGGAATGAGCAGTTCTTC
TRBV9,-,-,TRBJ1-3,CASSAPGGTTVSGNTIYF,TGTGCCAGCAGCGCACCCGGGGGGACAACCGTCTCTGGAAACACCATATATTTT
TRBV7-2,TRBD2,-,TRBJ2-3,CASSSSHKSGTFGDTQYF,TGTGCCAGCAGCTCGTCTCACAAGAGCGGGACTTTTGGGGATACGCAGTATTTT
TRBV3-1/TRBV3-2,TRBD2,once,TRBJ2-2,CASSLLAGGVTGELFF,TGTGCCAGCAGCCTTCTGGCGGGAGGAGTCACCGGGGAGCTGTTTTTT
TRBV30,TRBD1,-,TRBJ2-3,CAWSMGSGGADTQYF,TGTGCCTGGAGTATGGGGTCAGGGGGCGCGGATACGCAGTATTTT
TRBV6-1,-,once,TRBJ1-5,CASSEEFAVSNQPQHF,TGTGCCAGCAGTGAAGAATTCGCAGTTAGCAATCAGCCCCAGCATTTT
TRBV28,TRBD1,-,TRBJ2-7,CASTSGGQGPYEQYF,TGTGCCAGCACCAGCGGAGGACAGGGTCCCTACGAGCAGTACTTC
TRBV7-2,-,-,TRBJ1-1,CASSLDRVNTEAFF,TGTGCCAGCAGCTTAGACAGGGTGAACACTGAAGCTTTCTTT
TRBV7-3,TRBD1,-,TRBJ2-5,CASSLGTAQETQYF,TGTGCCAGCAGCTTGGGGACAGCCCAAGAGACCCAGTACTTC
TRBV5-6,TRBD2,-,TRBJ2-3,CASSFSGSTDTQYF,TGTGCCAGCAGCTTTAGCGGGAGCACAGATACGCAGTATTTT
TRBV4-1,-,-,TRBJ2-1,CASSPLARERSNEQFF,TGCGCCAGCAGCCCCCTAGCGAGAGAACGGAGCAATGAGCAGTTCTTC
TRBV5-6,TRBD2,-,TRBJ2-5,CASSKSGNQETQYF,TGTGCCAGCAGCAAAAGCGGGAACCAAGAGACCCAGTACTTC
TRBV29-1,TRBD2,once,TRBJ2-7,CSVASGSLYEQYF,TGCAGCGTAGCCAGCGGGAGTCTATACGAGCAGTACTTC
TRBV5-8,-,once,TRBJ1-5,CASSLQGRSNQPQHF,TGTGCCAGCAGCTTGCAGGGCCGGAGCAATCAGCCCCAGCATTTT
TRBV10-1,TRBD1,once,TRBJ2-3,CASIGGRDTDTQYF,TGCGCCAGCATAGGGGGCAGGGACACAGATACGCAGTATTTT
TRBV28,-,-,TRBJ1-4,CASSFNEKLFF,TGTGCCAGCAGTTTTAATGAAAAACTGTTTTTT
TRBV28,-,-,TRBJ1-6,CASRPGSVVVLHF,TGTGCCAGCAGGCCCGGTAGTGTCGTAGTCCTCCACTTT
TRBV9,-,-,TRBJ2-4,CASSKQAMRNIQYF,TGTGCCAGCAGCAAGCAGGCCATGAGAAACATTCAGTACTTC
TRBV3-1/TRBV3-2,-,-,TRBJ2-2,CASSQAGVTGELFF,TGTGCCAGCAGCCAAGCAGGGGTCACCGGGGAGCTGTTTTTT
TRBV6-2/TRBV6-3,-,-,TRBJ2-7,CASSPAGGLAGSYEQYF,TGTGCCAGCAGTCCGGCAGGGGGGTTAGCGGGATCCTACGAGCAGTACTTC
TRBV28,TRBD1,once,TRBJ1-6,CASSLQGASNSPLHF,TGTGCCAGCAGCTTACAGGGGGCGAGTAATTCACCCCTCCACTTT
TRBV27,TRBD2,-,TRBJ2-3,CASSLFTGTSGGSTDTQYF,TGTGCCAGCAGTTTATTTACCGGGACTAGCGGGGGCAGCACAGATACGCAGTATTTT
TRBV5-1,TRBD2,-,TRBJ2-1,CASSPGTTHEQFF,TGCGCCAGCAGCCCCGGGACTACACATGAGCAGTTCTTC
TRBV29-1,TRBD1,-,TRBJ2-2,CSVRTGRIGELFF,TGCAGCGTGCGGACAGGGCGGATCGGGGAGCTGTTTTTT
TRBV24-1,TRBD1,-,TRBJ2-1,CATSVGQGYNEQFF,TGTGCCACCAGTGTGGGACAGGGCTACAATGAGCAGTTCTTC
TRBV9,-,-,TRBJ1-1,CASSVVVGLNTEAFF,TGTGCCAGCAGCGTAGTGGTAGGCTTGAACACTGAAGCTTTCTTT
TRBV7-2,-,-,TRBJ2-3,CASSSLAGVGSDTQYF,TGTGCCAGCAGCTCCCTTGCCGGGGTGGGGTCAGATACGCAGTATTTT
TRBV21-1,-,-,TRBJ2-7,CASSARTSGTYEQYF,TGTGCCAGCAGCGCCCGGACTAGCGGGACCTACGAGCAGTACTTC